The 29 T cell receptor beta chains below were found in one sample sequenced in a study of blood T cell repertoires in COVID-19. Only in-frame clones appear in the TCRdb table, and some are missing; sequencing was by immunoSEQ multiplex PCR. This sample has approximately 200,000 clones, with around 86% found just once. Input material: peripheral blood. These receptors all come from a human donor in a cohort sampled during active COVID-19.

Turning to this clone: Other DNA sequences within the sample encode an identical CDR3. This chain links TRBV7-9 with TRBJ1-2, with TRBD1 matching 10 bases. Trimming cost V 3 bases and J 2 bases; bases outside gene matches: 0. This CDR3 is 14 amino acids long. From germline, CDR1 is SEHNR and CDR2 FQNEAQ (reference sequence). The CDR3 DNA follows: TGTGCCAGCAGCTTGGGACAGGGGAACTATGGCTACACCTTC. It codes for CASSLGQGNYGYTF.

The J gene is TRBJ2-7, the V gene TRBV12-3 or TRBV12-4; 7 nucleotides line up with TRBD2. This CDR3 spans 12 amino acids. Trimming at V came to 8 bases and at J to 4 bases, leaving 5 bases not matched to a gene. In nucleotides, the CDR3 is TGTGCCAGCGCCACCGGGAGGTACGAGCAGTACTTC. Translated, it gives CASATGRYEQYF.

On this clone itself: This sample includes further DNA sequences coding for the same CDR3. This chain connects TRBV28 to TRBJ1-5, with a possible D match to TRBD1 (5 bases). V was pared by 6 bases and J by 6 bases, with 15 bases between. Germline loops: CDR1 MDHEN, CDR2 SYDVKM. The CDR3 runs 14 residues. CDR3 sequence: CASRDRGGGQPQHF. The CDR3 coding sequence is TGTGCCAGCAGGGATAGGGGCGGGGGTCAGCCCCAGCATTTT.

This clone was found once. The chain has TRBV5-1 and TRBJ2-7; 7 bases align to TRBD1. The germline gives CDR1 SGHRS, CDR2 YFSETQ. The length of the CDR3 is 15 residues. The V segment lost 3 bases and the J segment 0 bases; nucleotides outside the gene matches: 6. The CDR3 sequence: CASSSGTASSYEQYF. As DNA, the CDR3 is TGCGCCAGCAGCTCGGGGACAGCGTCCTCCTACGAGCAGTACTTC. The full variable domain, completed using reference TRBV5-1 and TRBJ2-7, is KAGVTQTPRYLIKTRGQQVTLSCSPISGHRSVSWYQQTPGQGLQFLFEYFSETQRNKGNFPGRFSGRQFSNSRSEMNVSTLELGDSALYLCASSSGTASSYEQYFGPGTRLTVT.

J is TRBJ1-6 and V is TRBV28, with D unclear. CDR3 length equals 14 residues. The germline gives CDR1 MDHEN, CDR2 SYDVKM. The V end was cut by 3 bases, the J end by 5 bases, with 8 bases between. The CDR3 bases are TGTGCCAGCAGTTTGAACACACATAATTCACCCCTCCACTTT. Translating it yields CASSLNTHNSPLHF. Filled out from reference TRBV28 and TRBJ1-6, the complete variable domain reads DVKVTQSSRYLVKRTGEKVFLECVQDMDHENMFWYRQDPGLGLRLIYFSYDVKMKEKGDIPEGYSVSREKKERFSLILESASTNQTSMYLCASSLNTHNSPLHFGNGTRLTVT.

The rearrangement uses TRBV18 and TRBJ2-1, with TRBD1 matching over 12 bases. V gave up 5 bases and J gave up 9 bases; unmatched junction bases: 5. This CDR3 has 14 residues. Germline CDR1 and CDR2: KGHSH and LQKENI. DNA for the CDR3: TGTGCCAGCTCAGAAGGGACAGGGGGCGTTGAGCAGTTCTTC. Translation: CASSEGTGGVEQFF.

The V gene is TRBV6-2 or TRBV6-3, the J gene TRBJ1-5, with D perhaps matching TRBD1 (6 bases). V was cut by 2 bases and J by 7 bases, with 18 bases left in between. CDR3 size: 16 residues. Germline loops: CDR1 MNHEY, CDR2 SVGEGT. DNA of the CDR3: TGTGCCAGCAGTTACCGGGCAGGGGTTATGGTCCAGCCCCAGCATTTT. The encoded protein is CASSYRAGVMVQPQHF.

V usage is TRBV2 and J usage is TRBJ1-1; weak D call: TRBD1 (6 bases). The CDR3 consists of 15 residues. Germline V gives CDR1 SNHLY, CDR2 FYNNEI. Trimming stripped 6 bases from V and 0 bases from J, with 14 bases between. The CDR3 loop is CASSLQGTMNTEAFF. DNA for the CDR3: TGTGCCAGCAGCTTACAGGGAACCATGAACACTGAAGCTTTCTTT.

Note on this clone: This sample includes further DNA sequences coding for the same CDR3. V usage is TRBV6-5 and J usage is TRBJ2-7, with TRBD1 matching 9 bases. The CDR3 is 14 residues long. Per germline, CDR1 MNHEY and CDR2 SVGAGI. The ends lost 2 bases at V and 2 bases at J; junction bases unmatched: 1. Written as DNA, the CDR3 is TGTGCCAGCAGTTACGGGACAGGGACCTACGAGCAGTACTTC. Protein sequence: CASSYGTGTYEQYF.

This clone came up once. V gene TRBV7-2 combines with J gene TRBJ2-2, with no clear D. In germline, CDR1 is SGHTA, CDR2 FQGNSA. V was clipped by 8 bases and J by 1 base, with 14 bases between them. This CDR3 comprises 15 residues. The CDR3 protein is CASRLSTGNTGELFF. CDR3 DNA: TGTGCCAGCCGCCTCTCGACGGGGAACACCGGGGAGCTGTTTTTT.

The genes are TRBV28 and TRBJ2-7; the match to TRBD2 covers 12 bases. CDR3 length equals 17 residues. Germline values: CDR1 MDHEN, CDR2 SYDVKM. V was clipped by 2 bases and J by 7 bases; unmatched bases: 12. The CDR3 loop is CASSLGVEGLAGKEQYF. CDR3 DNA: TGTGCCAGCAGTTTAGGGGTAGAAGGACTAGCGGGAAAAGAGCAGTACTTC.

This clone has only one observation. V is TRBV2 and J is TRBJ1-5; D ambiguous. CDR3 length: 12 residues. V was trimmed by 6 bases and J by 7 bases, leaving 10 bases between them. Looked up from germline, CDR1 is SNHLY and CDR2 is FYNNEI. The CDR3 region has the DNA TGTGCCAGCAGAAAACACGGGCAGCCCCAGCATTTT. Its translation is CASRKHGQPQHF.

V is TRBV11-2 and J is TRBJ2-7; unclear D gene. In germline, CDR1 is SGHAT, CDR2 FQNNGV. V gave up 2 bases and J gave up 3 bases, with 11 bases separating them. This CDR3 has 14 amino acids. CDR3 protein: CASSLSARDYEQYF. CDR3 sequence (DNA): TGTGCCAGCAGCTTATCAGCGAGAGACTACGAGCAGTACTTC. Full variable domain (outside the CDR3, taken from reference TRBV11-2 and TRBJ2-7): EAGVAQSPRYKIIEKRQSVAFWCNPISGHATLYWYQQILGQGPKLLIQFQNNGVVDDSQLPKDRFSAERLKGVDSTLKIQPAKLEDSAVYLCASSLSARDYEQYFGPGTRLTVT.

The chain carries TRBV30 and TRBJ2-7; the match to TRBD1 covers 8 bases. V lost 2 bases, J lost 6 bases, and 3 bases stayed unmatched. CDR1 GTSNPN and CDR2 SVGIG come from the germline V gene (reference sequence). This CDR3 contains 12 residues. The CDR3 loop reads CAWSTGGSEQYF. The CDR3 region has the DNA TGTGCCTGGAGTACAGGGGGGAGCGAGCAGTACTTC.

The rearrangement joins TRBV2 to TRBJ2-7; a possible D gene is TRBD2 (5 bases). Looked up from germline, CDR1 is SNHLY and CDR2 is FYNNEI. The V and J ends lost 6 bases and 0 bases respectively, with 9 bases between them. The CDR3 contains 13 residues. CDR3 nucleotide sequence: TGTGCCAGCAGCGGGCGGGTCTCCTACGAGCAGTACTTC. This sequence encodes CASSGRVSYEQYF.

The chain recombines TRBV7-9 with TRBJ1-4; 8 bases are shared with TRBD1. J gave up 4 bases and V 6 bases, and 4 bases lay outside the gene matches. CDR1 and CDR2 from the germline V gene are SEHNR and FQNEAQ (reference sequence). The CDR3 runs 14 residues. The CDR3 DNA is TGTGCCAGCAGTCTTGACAGGGGTAATGAAAAACTGTTTTTT. Translation: CASSLDRGNEKLFF.

The V call is TRBV5-1, the J call TRBJ1-1; 7 nucleotides line up with TRBD1. V shed 3 bases and J 1 base; nucleotides not matched to a gene: 6. Germline V gene lookup returns CDR1 SGHRS and CDR2 YFSETQ. CDR3 length equals 15 residues. The CDR3: CASSSAGGWNTEAFF. CDR3 in DNA: TGCGCCAGCAGCTCCGCAGGGGGTTGGAACACTGAAGCTTTCTTT.

V gene TRBV6-4 combines with J gene TRBJ2-1; D ambiguous. Germline loops: CDR1 MRHNA, CDR2 SNTAGT. V lost 2 bases to trimming and J lost 8 bases, with 13 bases between them. This CDR3 has 14 residues. This CDR3 is CASSDSFPSHEQFF. Here the CDR3 DNA reads TGTGCCAGCAGTGACAGCTTTCCCTCCCATGAGCAGTTCTTC.

A single count supports this clone. This sequence joins TRBV28 and TRBJ2-7; the match to TRBD1 covers 9 bases. CDR3 length: 15 residues. Germline lookup yields CDR1 MDHEN and CDR2 SYDVKM. V shed 4 bases, J shed 5 bases, and the junction held 9 bases outside the gene matches. DNA for the CDR3: TGTGCCAGCAGTTCGGGGACAGGGCTGGTCCACGAGCAGTACTTC. This encodes CASSSGTGLVHEQYF. The variable domain in full, with the rest retrieved from reference TRBV28 and TRBJ2-7, is DVKVTQSSRYLVKRTGEKVFLECVQDMDHENMFWYRQDPGLGLRLIYFSYDVKMKEKGDIPEGYSVSREKKERFSLILESASTNQTSMYLCASSSGTGLVHEQYFGPGTRLTVT.

This CDR3 is CAWSPQDRGHQPQHF. The CDR3 nucleotides are TGTGCCTGGAGCCCTCAAGACAGGGGCCATCAGCCCCAGCATTTT. The chain recombines TRBV30 with TRBJ1-5; 8 bases are shared with TRBD1. The CDR3 covers 15 residues. V was clipped by 3 bases and J by 5 bases; unmatched bases: 9. Germline V gives CDR1 GTSNPN, CDR2 SVGIG (reference sequence).

The gene calls are TRBV7-2 and TRBJ1-2; possibly TRBD1 for D (6 bases). V was pared by 5 bases and J by 8 bases, with 24 bases between. The germline CDR1 and CDR2 sequences are SGHTA and FQGNSA. The CDR3 is made up of 16 amino acids. In DNA form, the CDR3 reads TGTGCCAGCAGCCCCCCTGGGAGGGGGGGCCTGCGGGGCTACACCTTC. Translated: CASSPPGRGGLRGYTF. Variable domain in full (rest from reference TRBV7-2 and TRBJ1-2): GAGVSQSPSNKVTEKGKDVELRCDPISGHTALYWYRQSLGQGLEFLIYFQGNSAPDKSGLPSDRFSAERTGGSVSTLTIQRTQQEDSAVYLCASSPPGRGGLRGYTFGSGTRLTVV.

The genes are TRBV28 and TRBJ1-4; D gene ambiguous. CDR1 and CDR2 (germline): MDHEN, SYDVKM. Trimming took off 4 bases at V and 0 bases at J, with 12 bases between the two ends. This CDR3 region has 16 residues. DNA for the CDR3: TGTGCCAGCAGTTCTCCTCGACAAACAACTAATGAAAAACTGTTTTTT. Its protein product is CASSSPRQTTNEKLFF.

V gene TRBV7-2 combines with J gene TRBJ2-3, with 8 bases identical to TRBD1. The CDR3 contains 19 residues. The germline gives CDR1 SGHTA, CDR2 FQGNSA. The V segment lost 5 bases and the J segment 1 base; nucleotides outside the gene matches: 17. The CDR3 reads CASSPYPGQGLYGTDTQYF. CDR3 nucleotide sequence: TGTGCCAGCAGCCCGTACCCAGGACAGGGCTTATATGGCACAGATACGCAGTATTTT.

This clone was observed a few times. V and J are TRBV7-2 and TRBJ2-7; no clear D gene. CDR3 size: 15 residues. Germline CDR1 reads SGHTA; CDR2 reads FQGNSA. Between the trimmed V and J ends, which lost 0 bases and 0 bases, there was a span of 9 bases. The DNA of the CDR3 is TGTGCCAGCAGCTTAGCGGCCCATACCTCCTACGAGCAGTACTTC. This translates into CASSLAAHTSYEQYF.

Points on this clone: At the DNA level, this CDR3 is encoded by other sequences in the same sample as well. The gene calls are TRBV7-2 and TRBJ2-7; 15 bases align to TRBD2. J lost 4 bases, V lost 5 bases, and 3 bases had no gene match. This CDR3 has 15 amino acids. Per the germline V gene, CDR1 is SGHTA and CDR2 is FQGNSA. As DNA, the CDR3 is TGTGCCAGCAGCCCCGGACTAGCGGGAGGGTACGAGCAGTACTTC. Protein sequence: CASSPGLAGGYEQYF.

V and J are TRBV28 and TRBJ1-4, with D possibly TRBD1 on 5 matching bases. Trimming took 6 bases from V and 3 from J, leaving 17 bases between them. This CDR3 is built from 16 residues. From germline, CDR1 is MDHEN and CDR2 SYDVKM. CDR3 loop: CASSPVGGLPNEKLFF. The CDR3, as DNA: TGTGCCAGCAGCCCCGTCGGGGGGTTACCTAATGAAAAACTGTTTTTT. The full variable domain, its missing parts supplied by reference TRBV28 and TRBJ1-4, is DVKVTQSSRYLVKRTGEKVFLECVQDMDHENMFWYRQDPGLGLRLIYFSYDVKMKEKGDIPEGYSVSREKKERFSLILESASTNQTSMYLCASSPVGGLPNEKLFFGSGTQLSVL.

At least ten counts were recorded for this clone. The chain combines TRBV28 with TRBJ2-7, with D unresolved. The CDR3 runs to 14 residues. V was trimmed by 10 bases and J by 0 bases, leaving 16 bases between them. In germline, CDR1 is MDHEN, CDR2 SYDVKM. For the CDR3, the DNA is TGTGCCACCGGCCGGCCGGAGAGCTCCTACGAGCAGTACTTC. It is translated as CATGRPESSYEQYF.

This chain connects TRBV18 to TRBJ1-2; 9 nucleotides match TRBD1. CDR1 and CDR2 from the germline V gene are KGHSH and LQKENI. CDR3 length equals 14 residues. Trimming at V came to 3 bases and at J to 4 bases, leaving 3 bases not matched to a gene. The CDR3 DNA reads TGTGCCAGCTCACCCCAGGACAGGGGCTATGGCTACACCTTC. Translated, it gives CASSPQDRGYGYTF.

This chain uses TRBV18 with TRBJ1-1, with D maybe TRBD1 (6 bases). CDR3 length: 15 residues. The germline V gene encodes CDR1 KGHSH and CDR2 LQKENI. V lost 2 bases, J lost 1 base, and 11 bases lay in between. CDR3 protein: CASSPTGQWNTEAFF. The CDR3 nucleotides read TGTGCCAGCTCACCAACCGGACAGTGGAACACTGAAGCTTTCTTT.